This T cell receptor (beta chain) was identified in a study of CD8 T cells in Susac syndrome. Notes on this clonotype: What it binds is unknown.

CD8+ and CD4+ T cells from blood underwent TCR beta sequencing. General study findings and limits: Susac-specific public clones in total CD8+ repertoires numbered approximately 17; in CD8+ TEMRA repertoires, they numbered five.

Random hexamers primed reverse transcription of roughly 0.5 to 1 ug RNA. Multiplex immunoSEQ PCR targeted 54 Vbeta and 13 Jbeta TCR beta segments. TCRdb reanalysed the immunoSEQ multiplex PCR reads using MiXCR and keeps one entry per CDR3 protein. Among roughly 110,000 distinct CDR3 sequences, roughly 94% were seen once, and the ten largest hold around 0.4%. The receptor was isolated from a human donor with Susac syndrome. The sample was CD8+ T cells from PBMCs.

The CDR3 sequence is CASSQGISGSSYEQYF. The CDR3 coding sequence is TGCGCCAGCAGCCAAGGGATTAGCGGGTCCAGCTACGAGCAGTACTTC. J is TRBJ2-7 and V is TRBV4-3; 7 bases line up with TRBD2. J was trimmed by 3 bases and V by 1 base; bases with no gene match: 9. The CDR3 runs to 16 residues. Germline assignment: CDR1 LGHNA and CDR2 YSLEER.